These 8 T cell receptor beta chains share one sample of origin, sequenced in a study of blood T cells in healthy people across ages. Then a second PCR, running about 6 to 12 cycles, was carried out with a sample-barcoded 5' primer and a J-beta primer mix. TCRdb reprocessed the 5' RACE reads with MiXCR, giving one entry per CDR3 protein. The sample lists hundreds of thousands of distinct CDR3 sequences, around 38% occurring once. The sequencing sample was made of blood. All receptors come from a man older than 75 in good health.

The V call is TRBV9, the J call TRBJ2-5, with 10 bases lining up with TRBD2. Trimming cost V 2 bases and J 2 bases; bases outside gene matches: 9. The CDR3 spans 17 residues. CDR1 is SGDLS and CDR2 is YYNGEE in the germline V gene. DNA for the CDR3: TGTGCCAGCAGCGTCGGGACGGGAGCGGGGGGGCAAGAGACCCAGTACTTC. Protein sequence: CASSVGTGAGGQETQYF.

This clonotype showed up just a few times. The rearrangement links TRBV20-1 to TRBJ1-6; 8 bases match TRBD1. The length of the CDR3 is 17 residues. The J segment lost 1 base and the V segment lost 1 base, leaving 6 bases of the junction unmatched. The germline gives CDR1 DFQATT, CDR2 SNEGSKA (reference sequence). The CDR3 sequence is CSARGTGGTSYNSPLHF. The CDR3 nucleotides are TGCAGTGCTAGAGGAACAGGGGGGACGTCCTATAATTCACCCCTCCACTTT.

This clonotype was seen only a few times. This chain uses TRBV20-1 with TRBJ2-5, with D perhaps matching TRBD2 (5 bases). Trimming pared 5 bases from V and 5 bases from J, leaving 9 bases between. The CDR3 extends over 11 amino acids. The germline CDR1 and CDR2 sequences are DFQATT and SNEGSKA (reference sequence). The CDR3 reads CSAASQETQYF. CDR3 DNA sequence: TGCAGTGCTGCTAGCCAGGAGACCCAGTACTTC.

This clonotype has at least ten counts. CDR3 sequence (DNA): TGTGCCAGCAGTCCTCGACTAGCGGGAGCCAAAAACATTCAGTACTTC. This gives the protein CASSPRLAGAKNIQYF. The genes are TRBV28 and TRBJ2-4; 10 nucleotides align to TRBD2. With V trimmed by 5 bases and J by 0 bases, 4 bases remained unmatched. In germline, CDR1 is MDHEN, CDR2 SYDVKM. The CDR3 has 16 amino acids.

The V and J genes are TRBV20-1 and TRBJ2-3, with 8 bases fitting TRBD1. Unmatched junction bases numbered 8, after V lost 6 bases and J lost 0 bases. The germline CDR1 and CDR2 sequences are DFQATT and SNEGSKA (reference sequence). The CDR3 totals 15 residues. The chain's CDR3 is CSAPNRGSSTDTQYF. The CDR3, as DNA: TGCAGTGCGCCTAACAGGGGGTCCAGCACAGATACGCAGTATTTT.

V and J are TRBV20-1 and TRBJ2-7; D not resolved. From germline, CDR1 is DFQATT and CDR2 SNEGSKA (reference sequence). Trimming pared 5 bases from V and 0 bases from J, leaving 8 bases between. This CDR3 contains 12 residues. CDR3 protein: CSAQTDSYEQYF. The CDR3 DNA reads TGCAGTGCTCAGACGGACTCCTACGAGCAGTACTTC.

The gene calls are TRBV20-1 and TRBJ2-1; D gene uncertain. Looked up from germline, CDR1 is DFQATT and CDR2 is SNEGSKA (reference sequence). Trimming removed 6 bases from V and 6 bases from J, with 12 bases in between. This CDR3 contains 12 residues. The CDR3 bases are TGCAGTGCCCCGACGCCTGGCAATGAGCAGTTCTTC. This gives the protein CSAPTPGNEQFF.

This rearrangement joins TRBV27 to TRBJ2-7; 7 nucleotides align to TRBD1. Germline loops: CDR1 MNHEY, CDR2 SMNVEV (reference sequence). V gave up 7 bases and J gave up 5 bases; unmatched junction bases: 14. The CDR3 sequence is 15 residues long. The CDR3 DNA reads TGTGCCAGCACCGAACAGGGGACCGGGAAACACGAGCAGTACTTC. It yields the protein CASTEQGTGKHEQYF.